These 27 T cell receptor beta chains were sequenced from one sample in a study of blood T cell repertoires in COVID-19. Repertoires were generated with immunoSEQ multiplex PCR, while TCRdb's copy carries only in-frame clones and drops some. In the table there are 130,000 or so clones, 84% of which are singletons. Sequenced sample: peripheral blood. These TCRs come from a man between 60 and 70 years old with acute or convalescent COVID-19.

CDR3 region: CASSSGLAGPYNEQFF. CDR3 in DNA: TGTGCCAGCAGCTCGGGACTAGCGGGCCCTTACAATGAGCAGTTCTTC. The J gene is TRBJ2-1, the V gene TRBV14; 12 bases fit TRBD2. V was pared by 5 bases and J by 4 bases, with 6 bases of the junction left unmatched. The CDR3 has 16 residues. The germline CDR1 and CDR2 sequences are SGHDN and FVKESK.

The chain is built from TRBV24-1 and TRBJ2-1; D unresolved. V was shortened by 8 bases and J by 0 bases, with 7 bases between the two germline ends. CDR3 length equals 13 residues. CDR1 is KGHDR, CDR2 SFDVKD, per germline. CDR3 nucleotides: TGTGCCACCAAGGCTAGCTCCTACAATGAGCAGTTCTTC. This encodes CATKASSYNEQFF.

The chain joins TRBV29-1 to TRBJ2-1; D not certain. V lost 1 base and J 7 bases, leaving 8 bases between the germline ends. The length of the CDR3 is 12 residues. CDR1 and CDR2 from the germline V gene are SQVTM and ANQGSEA. In DNA, the CDR3 is TGCAGCGTTGAAGGTGCGGAGAATGAGCAGTTCTTC. Its translation: CSVEGAENEQFF.

The CDR3: CASSHLLAGGTDTQYF. CDR3 nucleotides: TGCGCCAGCAGCCACCTACTAGCGGGAGGAACAGATACGCAGTATTTT. The J gene is TRBJ2-3, the V gene TRBV5-1; 12 bases are a match to TRBD2. Germline V CDR1 and CDR2: SGHRS, YFSETQ. The CDR3 is made up of 16 amino acids. With 4 bases clipped from V and 3 bases from J, the junction kept 6 bases outside the gene matches.

This rearrangement joins TRBV27 to TRBJ2-1; TRBD2 matches at 9 bases. Trimming cost V 6 bases and J 6 bases; bases outside gene matches: 6. Germline values: CDR1 MNHEY, CDR2 SMNVEV (reference sequence). CDR3 length equals 14 residues. CDR3 protein: CASRPSGTGNEQFF. The CDR3 coding sequence is TGTGCCAGCAGACCTAGCGGGACGGGCAATGAGCAGTTCTTC.

The V gene is TRBV13, the J gene TRBJ2-7, with 11 bases that match TRBD2. The CDR3 is 15 residues long. The ends lost 4 bases at V and 9 bases at J; junction bases unmatched: 11. Germline V CDR1 and CDR2: PRHDT, FYEKMQ (reference sequence). DNA for the CDR3: TGTGCCAGCAGCTCTATACTAGCGGGGGCCTGGGTGCAGTACTTC. Protein product: CASSSILAGAWVQYF.

The chain has TRBV29-1 and TRBJ1-4, with unresolved D. The germline CDR1 and CDR2 sequences are SQVTM and ANQGSEA. V lost 3 bases to trimming and J lost 1 base, with 9 bases between them. CDR3 length equals 14 residues. CDR3 nucleotide sequence: TGCAGCGTTGATCTGGGAGGAACTAATGAAAAACTGTTTTTT. It translates to CSVDLGGTNEKLFF.

The J gene is TRBJ1-4, the V gene TRBV12-5; D might be TRBD1 (5 bases). Germline CDR1 is LGHNT and CDR2 is FRNRAP. This CDR3 has 15 residues. Trimming took 6 bases from V and 7 from J, leaving 18 bases between them. CDR3: CASGLLLGRAEKLFF. CDR3 bases: TGTGCTAGTGGCCTCCTATTGGGGCGCGCTGAAAAACTGTTTTTT.

The genes are TRBV2 and TRBJ1-5; D unresolved. V dropped 5 bases and J dropped 1 base, with 12 bases sitting between them. CDR3 size: 15 residues. Germline V gene sequence: CDR1 SNHLY, CDR2 FYNNEI. The CDR3 spells CASSLEDGSNQPQHF. As DNA, the CDR3 is TGTGCCAGCAGTCTGGAGGACGGAAGCAATCAGCCCCAGCATTTT.

J is TRBJ2-7 and V is TRBV11-2; TRBD1 matches at 8 bases. Germline V lookup: CDR1 SGHAT, CDR2 FQNNGV. The V gene end was trimmed by 5 bases and the J gene end by 3 bases; junction bases not matched to a gene: 9. This CDR3 is 15 amino acids long. CDR3 amino acids: CASSQQGVSYYEQYF. In nucleotides, the CDR3 is TGTGCCAGCAGCCAACAGGGGGTTTCATACTACGAGCAGTACTTC.

This clone was observed a few times. The genes are TRBV7-8 and TRBJ2-3; 7 positions agree with TRBD2. Germline-derived CDR1 and CDR2 are SGHVS and FQNEAQ. V lost 5 bases to trimming and J lost 2 bases; unmatched junction nucleotides: 7. CDR3 length: 15 amino acids. The CDR3 spells CASSQRGGYTDTQYF. CDR3 DNA sequence: TGTGCCAGCAGCCAGCGGGGCGGCTACACAGATACGCAGTATTTT.

This chain links TRBV7-9 with TRBJ1-5; 8 bases are shared with TRBD1. The CDR3 sequence is 17 residues long. CDR1 is SEHNR and CDR2 is FQNEAQ in the germline V gene (reference sequence). The ends lost 3 bases at V and 1 base at J; junction bases unmatched: 8. The DNA for the CDR3 is TGTGCCAGCAGCTTCATAGTAGGGACAGGAAGCAATCAGCCCCAGCATTTT. It is translated as CASSFIVGTGSNQPQHF. The full variable domain, in which reference TRBV7-9 and TRBJ1-5 provide the parts outside the CDR3, is DTGVSQNPRHKITKRGQNVTFRCDPISEHNRLYWYRQTLGQGPEFLTYFQNEAQLEKSRLLSDRFSAERPKGSFSTLEIQRTEQGDSAMYLCASSFIVGTGSNQPQHFGDGTRLSIL.

This chain links TRBV19 with TRBJ2-7; D might be TRBD2 (5 bases). The CDR3 loop spans 14 amino acids. In germline, CDR1 is LNHDA, CDR2 SQIVND (reference sequence). The V and J ends lost 3 bases and 3 bases respectively, with 12 bases between them. DNA of the CDR3: TGTGCCAGTAGTATTAGAGGGTCTCGCTACGAGCAGTACTTC. This codes for CASSIRGSRYEQYF.

This sequence joins TRBV5-1 and TRBJ1-1; D may be TRBD1 (6 bases). Germline CDR1 reads SGHRS; CDR2 reads YFSETQ. CDR3 length: 14 amino acids. V was clipped by 4 bases and J by 0 bases, with 10 bases between them. CDR3 residues: CASSARTVNTEAFF. The CDR3 DNA sequence: TGCGCCAGCAGCGCCAGGACAGTGAACACTGAAGCTTTCTTT.

V usage is TRBV5-1 and J usage is TRBJ2-3; D not resolved. V lost 0 bases to trimming and J lost 0 bases, with 5 bases between them. This CDR3 spans 14 amino acids. Germline V gene data show CDR1 as SGHRS and CDR2 as YFSETQ. The CDR3 nucleotides are TGCGCCAGCAGCTTGGCCTTTAGCACAGATACGCAGTATTTT. As protein: CASSLAFSTDTQYF.

This chain uses TRBV5-4 with TRBJ2-7, with 12 bases fitting TRBD2. CDR1 is SGHNT, CDR2 YYREEE, per germline (reference sequence). V shed 4 bases and J 5 bases; nucleotides not matched to a gene: 7. The CDR3 consists of 15 residues. The DNA for the CDR3 is TGTGCCAGCAGCATCCCCGGGACTAGCGGGCACGAGCAGTACTTC. Translated, it gives CASSIPGTSGHEQYF.

The rearrangement joins TRBV19 to TRBJ1-2; D is ambiguous. The CDR3 is made up of 16 amino acids. Trimming stripped 4 bases from V and 5 bases from J, with 20 bases between. Germline CDR1 reads LNHDA; CDR2 reads SQIVND (reference sequence). CDR3 sequence: CASSTDTNLYKYGYTF. As DNA, the CDR3 is TGTGCCAGTAGTACTGACACAAACCTCTATAAATATGGCTACACCTTC.

This clone was counted many times. This chain connects TRBV2 to TRBJ2-1; unclear D gene. Germline V gives CDR1 SNHLY, CDR2 FYNNEI. With 5 bases removed from V and 3 bases from J, the gap between germline ends came to 17 bases. The CDR3 consists of 16 residues. CDR3 region: CASSSQLRRSYNEQFF. The CDR3 DNA is TGTGCCAGCAGTTCTCAATTACGACGGAGCTACAATGAGCAGTTCTTC.

V gene TRBV5-4 combines with J gene TRBJ1-1; no firm D call. V lost 4 bases, J lost 4 bases, and 8 bases lay in between. This CDR3 is built from 12 residues. Germline V CDR1 and CDR2: SGHNT, YYREEE (reference sequence). For the CDR3, the DNA is TGTGCCAGCAGCGTTGGACTCACTGAAGCTTTCTTT. This sequence encodes CASSVGLTEAFF. The whole variable domain, remainder taken from reference TRBV5-4 and TRBJ1-1, is ETGVTQSPTHLIKTRGQQVTLRCSSQSGHNTVSWYQQALGQGPQFIFQYYREEENGRGNFPPRFSGLQFPNYSSELNVNALELDDSALYLCASSVGLTEAFFGQGTRLTVV.

The chain is built from TRBV19 and TRBJ2-2; TRBD2 aligns across 14 bases. Unmatched junction bases numbered 10, after V lost 7 bases and J lost 3 bases. Looked up from germline, CDR1 is LNHDA and CDR2 is SQIVND (reference sequence). The CDR3 extends over 18 amino acids. CDR3 in DNA: TGTGCCAGTACTCCGGGACTAGCGGGAGCCCGATACACCGGGGAGCTGTTTTTT. Translating it yields CASTPGLAGARYTGELFF.

V is TRBV5-1 and J is TRBJ2-7; 7 bases are a match to TRBD1. V lost 3 bases to trimming and J lost 2 bases; unmatched junction nucleotides: 8. The CDR3 contains 15 residues. Germline V lookup: CDR1 SGHRS, CDR2 YFSETQ. The CDR3 sequence is CASSSRQGRTYEQYF. The CDR3 nucleotides are TGCGCCAGCAGCTCAAGACAGGGACGGACCTACGAGCAGTACTTC.

The rearrangement links TRBV14 to TRBJ2-1; weak D call: TRBD1 (5 bases). CDR3 length: 15 amino acids. Germline CDR1 is SGHDN and CDR2 is FVKESK. With 0 bases removed from V and 7 bases from J, the gap between germline ends came to 13 bases. The CDR3 nucleotides are TGTGCCAGCAGCCAAGATCCCCCAGGGTGGAATGAGCAGTTCTTC. This translates into CASSQDPPGWNEQFF.

The chain joins TRBV11-2 to TRBJ1-3, with D uncertain. The CDR3 has 12 amino acids. Germline V CDR1 and CDR2: SGHAT, FQNNGV. The V and J ends lost 11 bases and 1 base respectively, with 9 bases between them. Written as DNA, the CDR3 is TGTGCCTCTGGGCATTCTGGAAACACCATATATTTT. It yields the protein CASGHSGNTIYF.

The chain recombines TRBV9 with TRBJ1-2; TRBD1 might be the D (6 bases). The CDR3 covers 16 residues. Between the trimmed V and J ends, which lost 0 bases and 7 bases, there was a span of 19 bases. The V gene's germline CDR1 is SGDLS and CDR2 YYNGEE. The CDR3 nucleotides read TGTGCCAGCAGCGTAGGTGCCGGGGGGCGAAGTAGTGGCTACACCTTC. Its protein is CASSVGAGGRSSGYTF.

The chain has TRBV3-1 (or the pseudogene TRBV3-2) and TRBJ1-3; a weak D match, TRBD1 (5 bases). This CDR3 is built from 15 residues. CDR1 is LGHDT, CDR2 YNNKEL, per germline (reference sequence). The V gene lost 0 bases and the J gene lost 4 bases, with 10 bases spanning the gap. The CDR3 bases are TGTGCCAGCAGCCAAGAATCAGGGTTCGGAAACACCATATATTTT. Translation: CASSQESGFGNTIYF.

The rearrangement links TRBV27 to TRBJ1-6; no firm D call. From germline, CDR1 is MNHEY and CDR2 SMNVEV (reference sequence). The CDR3 length is 16 residues. Trimming stripped 6 bases from V and 5 bases from J, with 17 bases between. CDR3 nucleotides: TGTGCCAGCAGCCCCCTGGGGAGGTTGAATAATTCACCCCTCCACTTT. Amino acids: CASSPLGRLNNSPLHF.

This chain connects TRBV7-6 to TRBJ2-5, with 8 bases lining up with TRBD2. Germline CDR1 SGHVS, CDR2 FNYEAQ. The CDR3 loop spans 17 amino acids. With V trimmed by 2 bases and J by 5 bases, 13 bases remained unmatched. CDR3 amino acids: CASSLSALGGAMETQYF. Written as DNA, the CDR3 is TGTGCCAGCAGCTTATCAGCCCTCGGGGGGGCGATGGAGACCCAGTACTTC.